Given below is one T cell receptor beta chain in context. Its specificity is unknown. For the second PCR, which ran for roughly 6 to 11 cycles, a sample-barcoded 5' primer and a J-beta primer mix were used. Each cDNA was tagged by a template-switch adaptor containing 12 random nucleotides. Each CDR3 protein gets one entry after TCRdb re-called the 5' RACE reads with MiXCR. The repertoire includes 730,000 or so distinct CDR3 sequences, roughly 43% of them detected once, and around 30% sits in the top ten. The data derive from a study of blood T cells in healthy people across ages. Study results and limitations: Percentage of naive T cells showed a strong correlation with TCR beta diversity.

CDR3 size: 14 residues. V lost 7 bases and J lost 6, with 16 bases in between. Germline CDR1 is SNHLY and CDR2 is FYNNEI. This TCR was sampled from an elderly man in good health. Sequenced sample: blood. V usage is TRBV2 and J usage is TRBJ2-1; TRBD1 might be the D (5 bases). This CDR3 is CASTYRTLGNEQFF. Here the CDR3 DNA reads TGTGCCAGCACCTACAGGACCTTGGGCAATGAGCAGTTCTTC.